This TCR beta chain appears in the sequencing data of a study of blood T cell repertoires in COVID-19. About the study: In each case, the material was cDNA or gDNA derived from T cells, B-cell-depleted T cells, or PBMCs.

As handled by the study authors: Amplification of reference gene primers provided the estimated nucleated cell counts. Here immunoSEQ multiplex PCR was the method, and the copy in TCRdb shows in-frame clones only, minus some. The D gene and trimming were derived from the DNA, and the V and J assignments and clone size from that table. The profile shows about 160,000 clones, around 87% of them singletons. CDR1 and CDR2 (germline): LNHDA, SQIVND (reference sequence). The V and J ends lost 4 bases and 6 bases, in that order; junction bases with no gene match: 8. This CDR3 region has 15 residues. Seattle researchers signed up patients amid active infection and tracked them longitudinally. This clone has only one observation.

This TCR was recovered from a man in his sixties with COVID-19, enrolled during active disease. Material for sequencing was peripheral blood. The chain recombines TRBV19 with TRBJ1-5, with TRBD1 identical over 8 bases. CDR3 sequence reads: CASSSGQGLVQPQHF. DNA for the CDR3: TGTGCCAGTAGTAGCGGACAGGGCCTTGTTCAGCCCCAGCATTTT.